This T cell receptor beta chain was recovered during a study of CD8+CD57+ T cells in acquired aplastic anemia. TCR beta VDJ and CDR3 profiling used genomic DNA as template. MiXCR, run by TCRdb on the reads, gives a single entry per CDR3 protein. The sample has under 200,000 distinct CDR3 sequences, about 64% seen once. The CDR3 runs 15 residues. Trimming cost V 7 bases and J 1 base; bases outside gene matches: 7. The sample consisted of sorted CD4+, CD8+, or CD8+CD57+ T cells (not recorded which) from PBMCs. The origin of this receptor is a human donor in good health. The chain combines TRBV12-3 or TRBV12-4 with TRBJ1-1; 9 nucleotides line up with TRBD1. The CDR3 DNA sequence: TGTGCCAGCATCAGGGACAGGGAGACGAACACTGAAGCTTTCTTT. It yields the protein CASIRDRETNTEAFF.